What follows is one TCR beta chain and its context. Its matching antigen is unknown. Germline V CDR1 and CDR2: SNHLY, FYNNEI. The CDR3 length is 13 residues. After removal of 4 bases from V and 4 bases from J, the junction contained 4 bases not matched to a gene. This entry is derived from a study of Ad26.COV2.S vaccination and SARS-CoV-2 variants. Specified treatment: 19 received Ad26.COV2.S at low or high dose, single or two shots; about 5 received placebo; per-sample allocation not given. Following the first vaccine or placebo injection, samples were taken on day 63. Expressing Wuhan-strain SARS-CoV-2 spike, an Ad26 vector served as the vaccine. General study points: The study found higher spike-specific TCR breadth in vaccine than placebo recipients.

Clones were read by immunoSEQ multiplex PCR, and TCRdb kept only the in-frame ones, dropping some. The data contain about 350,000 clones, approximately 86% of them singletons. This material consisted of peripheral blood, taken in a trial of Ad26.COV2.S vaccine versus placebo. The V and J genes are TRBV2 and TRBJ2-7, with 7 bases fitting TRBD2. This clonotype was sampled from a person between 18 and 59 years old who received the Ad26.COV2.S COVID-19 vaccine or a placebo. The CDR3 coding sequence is TGTGCCAGCAGTGCGGCTAGCGGTTACGAGCAGTACTTC. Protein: CASSAASGYEQYF.